This T cell receptor beta chain was found in a study of blood T cell repertoires in COVID-19. As for the study in general: In each case, the material was cDNA or gDNA derived from T cells, B-cell-depleted T cells, or PBMCs.

Assay used: immunoSEQ multiplex PCR; TCRdb lists only in-frame clones, some missing. The repertoire includes 150,000 or so clones, approximately 86% of them detected once, and 7% sits in the top ten. This clone was found many times. Sequenced sample: peripheral blood. The clonotype comes from a woman aged 40 to 50 with COVID-19, enrolled during active disease.

Here the CDR3 DNA reads TGTGCCAGCAGTTGGATAGCGGGAAGCACAGATACGCAGTATTTT. As protein: CASSWIAGSTDTQYF. J is TRBJ2-3 and V is TRBV6-5; 8 nucleotides agree with TRBD2. In germline, CDR1 is MNHEY, CDR2 SVGAGI. This CDR3 contains 15 residues. V trimming: 4 bases; J trimming: 0 bases; junction bases outside the gene matches: 3.